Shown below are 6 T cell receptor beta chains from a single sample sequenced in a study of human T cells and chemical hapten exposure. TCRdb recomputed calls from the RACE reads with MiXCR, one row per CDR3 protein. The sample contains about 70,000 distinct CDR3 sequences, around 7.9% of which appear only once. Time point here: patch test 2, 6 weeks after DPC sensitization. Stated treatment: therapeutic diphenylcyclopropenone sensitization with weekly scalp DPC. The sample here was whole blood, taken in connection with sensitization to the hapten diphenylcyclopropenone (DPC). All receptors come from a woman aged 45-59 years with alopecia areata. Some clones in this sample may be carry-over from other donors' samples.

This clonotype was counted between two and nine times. The chain's CDR3 is CASSPEQSSSYNSPLHF. CDR3 coding DNA: TGTGCCAGCAGCCCCGAACAGTCGTCCTCCTATAATTCACCCCTCCACTTT. This chain joins TRBV4-2 and TRBJ1-6; D remains ambiguous. Germline CDR1 is LGHNA and CDR2 is YNFKEQ. This CDR3 has 17 amino acids. V was cut by 4 bases and J by 0 bases, with 13 bases left in between.

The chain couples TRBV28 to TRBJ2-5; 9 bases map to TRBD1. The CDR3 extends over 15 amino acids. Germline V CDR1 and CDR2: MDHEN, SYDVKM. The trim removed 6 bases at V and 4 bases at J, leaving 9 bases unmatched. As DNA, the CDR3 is TGTGCCAGCAGCCTCCTGGGACAGGGAGGAGAGACCCAGTACTTC. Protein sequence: CASSLLGQGGETQYF. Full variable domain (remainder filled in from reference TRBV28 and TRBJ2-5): DVKVTQSSRYLVKRTGEKVFLECVQDMDHENMFWYRQDPGLGLRLIYFSYDVKMKEKGDIPEGYSVSREKKERFSLILESASTNQTSMYLCASSLLGQGGETQYFGPGTRLLVL.

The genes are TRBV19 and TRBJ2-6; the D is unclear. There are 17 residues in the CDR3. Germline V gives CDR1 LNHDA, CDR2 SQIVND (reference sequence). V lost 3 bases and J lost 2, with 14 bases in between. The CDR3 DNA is TGTGCCAGTAGTATCCTATCTCGGCCGACTGGGGCCAACGTCCTGACTTTC. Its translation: CASSILSRPTGANVLTF.

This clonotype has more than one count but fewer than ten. The CDR3 DNA follows: TGCAGTGCTGAAACACCCGGGACTAGCGGTTCTACGGGGCAGTACTTC. Translating gives CSAETPGTSGSTGQYF. The rearrangement uses TRBV20-1 and TRBJ2-7; 11 bases match TRBD2. CDR1 and CDR2 from the germline V gene are DFQATT and SNEGSKA (reference sequence). CDR3 length equals 16 residues. Trimming cost V 5 bases and J 9 bases; bases outside gene matches: 18.

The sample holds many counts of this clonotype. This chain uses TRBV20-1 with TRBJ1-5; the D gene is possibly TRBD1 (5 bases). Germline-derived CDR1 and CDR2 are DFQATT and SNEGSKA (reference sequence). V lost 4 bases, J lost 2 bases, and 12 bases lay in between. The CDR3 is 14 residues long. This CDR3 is CSATGRKGNQPQHF. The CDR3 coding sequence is TGCAGTGCTACAGGGAGAAAGGGCAATCAGCCCCAGCATTTT.

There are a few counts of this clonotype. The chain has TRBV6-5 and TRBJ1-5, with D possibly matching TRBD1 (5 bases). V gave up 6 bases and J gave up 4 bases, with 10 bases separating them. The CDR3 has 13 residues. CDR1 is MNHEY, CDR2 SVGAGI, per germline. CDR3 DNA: TGTGCCAGCAGCCAGGGATGGAATCAGCCCCAGCATTTT. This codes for CASSQGWNQPQHF.